The sequence of this T cell receptor (beta chain) was determined in a study of OX40 agonist ivuxolimab in advanced cancers. About the research overall: Subjects had a mean age of around 60 years, with a range of 23 to 79; about 83% were male. Study-wide results and limits: Expanded clones tended on average to be more numerous among CD8+ T cells than CD4+.

The protocol was immunoSEQ multiplex PCR, while the TCRdb copy is restricted to in-frame clones and leaves out a portion. The data show about 46,000 clones, around 87% seen once. Concerning this clone: Its antigen is as yet unknown.

The CDR3 runs to 15 residues. V was cut by 9 bases and J by 3 bases, with 17 bases left in between. Germline loops: CDR1 LNHDA, CDR2 SQIVND (reference sequence). The clonotype comes from an adult with an advanced solid tumor such as melanoma, head and neck, liver or kidney cancer. The chain couples TRBV19 to TRBJ1-4; the D gene is possibly TRBD1 (5 bases). Sequenced material: CD4+ or CD8+ T cells sorted from blood, taken in a trial of the OX40 agonist ivuxolimab. DNA of the CDR3: TGTGCCAGCCAGGGCGAACGGGTGGCTAATGAAAAACTGTTTTTT. Translation gives CASQGERVANEKLFF.